The 16 T cell receptor beta chains reported below all come from one sample, sequenced in a study of blood T cell repertoires in COVID-19. Profiled with immunoSEQ multiplex PCR; TCRdb holds only in-frame clones, not every one. This sample carries around 250,000 clones, approximately 84% of them seen once, and the ten largest clones take 15%. What was sequenced was PBMCs or T cells enriched from blood (not recorded which). The receptors shown here come from a man aged 40-49 years who had recovered from COVID-19.

The V and J genes are TRBV5-1 and TRBJ2-3, with a weak D call TRBD1 (7 bases). The germline V gene encodes CDR1 SGHRS and CDR2 YFSETQ. The CDR3 totals 17 residues. The V gene lost 4 bases and the J gene lost 0 bases, with 18 bases spanning the gap. The CDR3 loop is CASSGGTAAFSTDTQYF. The CDR3 DNA follows: TGCGCCAGCAGCGGGGGGACAGCCGCCTTTAGCACAGATACGCAGTATTTT.

This rearrangement joins TRBV5-4 to TRBJ2-4, with D possibly matching TRBD2 (5 bases). This CDR3 has 14 residues. The germline CDR1 and CDR2 sequences are SGHNT and YYREEE (reference sequence). Trimming cost V 0 bases and J 8 bases, with 12 bases left between them. CDR3 bases: TGTGCCAGCAGCTTGGGATGGAACGGGGACATTCAGTACTTC. Its translation is CASSLGWNGDIQYF. Supplemented by reference TRBV5-4 and TRBJ2-4, the full variable domain reads ETGVTQSPTHLIKTRGQQVTLRCSSQSGHNTVSWYQQALGQGPQFIFQYYREEENGRGNFPPRFSGLQFPNYSSELNVNALELDDSALYLCASSLGWNGDIQYFGAGTRLSVL.

The chain recombines TRBV7-2 with TRBJ2-1; 7 positions match TRBD2. Germline values: CDR1 SGHTA, CDR2 FQGNSA. The CDR3 extends over 14 amino acids. J was trimmed by 3 bases and V by 5 bases; bases with no gene match: 4. CDR3: CASSPWGGYNEQFF. For the CDR3, the DNA is TGTGCCAGCAGCCCCTGGGGGGGCTACAATGAGCAGTTCTTC.

The V gene is TRBV24-1, the J gene TRBJ1-3, with 7 nucleotides matching TRBD1. The CDR3 has 16 residues. Germline CDR1 reads KGHDR; CDR2 reads SFDVKD. J gave up 2 bases and V 2 bases, and 5 bases lay outside the gene matches. The CDR3 region is CATSDSSQGAGNTIYF. CDR3 nucleotides: TGTGCCACCAGTGATTCATCCCAGGGGGCTGGAAACACCATATATTTT.

The rearrangement uses TRBV5-1 and TRBJ2-7; 12 bases map to TRBD1. The CDR3 extends over 15 amino acids. Germline trimming cut 4 bases from V and 4 bases from J; bases unmatched to any gene: 6. In germline, CDR1 is SGHRS, CDR2 YFSETQ. CDR3 region: CASSEGTGGGYEQYF. The CDR3 DNA reads as TGCGCCAGCAGCGAGGGGACAGGGGGCGGTTACGAGCAGTACTTC.

The rearrangement links TRBV5-1 to TRBJ2-3; 12 nucleotides line up with TRBD2. In germline, CDR1 is SGHRS, CDR2 YFSETQ. This CDR3 region has 19 residues. V dropped 0 bases and J dropped 3; count of bases not matched to a gene: 11. The CDR3 DNA reads as TGCGCCAGCAGCTTGGACCTAGCGGGAGGGCCTTGGGGGACAGATACGCAGTATTTT. It yields the protein CASSLDLAGGPWGTDTQYF.

The V gene is TRBV30, the J gene TRBJ1-1; TRBD1 might be the D (5 bases). The CDR3 has 14 amino acids. V was clipped by 4 bases and J by 6 bases, with 18 bases between them. Germline V gene data show CDR1 as GTSNPN and CDR2 as SVGIG (reference sequence). The CDR3 sequence is CAWNIMSGSSEAFF. DNA of the CDR3: TGTGCCTGGAATATAATGTCAGGGTCTTCTGAAGCTTTCTTT.

Only a few counts were recorded for this clone. This chain links TRBV4-3 with TRBJ2-3, with a weak D call TRBD2 (5 bases). The germline V gene has CDR1 LGHNA and CDR2 YSLEER. This CDR3 is 15 amino acids long. V shed 1 base and J shed 0 bases, with 8 bases lying between them. The CDR3 region is CASSQVAGSTDTQYF. The DNA of the CDR3 is TGCGCCAGCAGCCAAGTCGCGGGCAGCACAGATACGCAGTATTTT.

The rearrangement uses TRBV6-1 and TRBJ1-1; TRBD1 might be the D (5 bases). V lost 3 bases and J lost 10, with 9 bases in between. This CDR3 region has 11 residues. CDR1 and CDR2 from the germline V gene are MNHNS and SASEGT. The CDR3 spells CASSERQGAFF. The CDR3, as DNA: TGTGCCAGCAGTGAGAGGCAGGGAGCTTTCTTT.

The V gene is TRBV5-4, the J gene TRBJ2-7; 7 bases match TRBD2. Trimming at V came to 4 bases and at J to 2 bases, leaving 6 bases not matched to a gene. This CDR3 is built from 14 residues. Germline loops: CDR1 SGHNT, CDR2 YYREEE (reference sequence). This CDR3 reads CASSRTGLPYEQYF. For the CDR3, the DNA is TGTGCCAGCAGCCGCACGGGACTACCCTACGAGCAGTACTTC.

The J gene is TRBJ2-1, the V gene TRBV3-1 (or the pseudogene TRBV3-2); TRBD2 matches 8 bases. The CDR3 is 16 residues long. From germline, CDR1 is LGHDT and CDR2 YNNKEL (reference sequence). The V segment lost 1 base and the J segment 9 bases; nucleotides outside the gene matches: 11. CDR3 in amino acids: CASSQARAGAASEQFF. Written as DNA, the CDR3 is TGTGCCAGCAGCCAAGCCCGAGCGGGAGCGGCCAGTGAGCAGTTCTTC.

The rearrangement links TRBV7-3 to TRBJ2-1; 7 positions match TRBD1. The CDR3 covers 14 residues. Trimming took 6 bases from V and 5 from J; bases not matched to a gene: 7. Germline lookup yields CDR1 SGHTA and CDR2 FQGTGA. DNA for the CDR3: TGTGCCAGCAGGACGGGACAGACAAACAATGAGCAGTTCTTC. Translated, it gives CASRTGQTNNEQFF.

This clone was detected once. The rearrangement uses TRBV7-3 and TRBJ2-3, with D perhaps TRBD1 (5 bases). Germline V gene lookup returns CDR1 SGHTA and CDR2 FQGTGA. The CDR3 runs 18 residues. Trimming stripped 1 base from V and 0 bases from J, with 17 bases between. In DNA form, the CDR3 reads TGTGCCAGCAGCTTAAGGCCCCCTTGGCAGGGTAGCACAGATACGCAGTATTTT. Its protein is CASSLRPPWQGSTDTQYF.

The chain employs TRBV24-1 and TRBJ1-4; TRBD1 matches at 8 bases. This CDR3 has 16 amino acids. CDR1 is KGHDR, CDR2 SFDVKD, per germline. Trimming cost V 2 bases and J 4 bases; bases outside gene matches: 5. The DNA for the CDR3 is TGTGCCACCAGTGATTCCGGACAGGGTTATAATGAAAAACTGTTTTTT. Its translation: CATSDSGQGYNEKLFF.

V usage is TRBV3-1 (or the pseudogene TRBV3-2) and J usage is TRBJ1-3; 7 nucleotides match TRBD1. Trimming removed 1 base from V and 3 bases from J; junction bases left unmatched: 3. Germline V gene data show CDR1 as LGHDT and CDR2 as YNNKEL (reference sequence). The CDR3 consists of 15 residues. CDR3 nucleotides: TGTGCCAGCAGCCAAGGGACAGGCCTTGGAAACACCATATATTTT. Amino acids: CASSQGTGLGNTIYF.

V gene TRBV9 combines with J gene TRBJ2-7; TRBD1 agrees at 10 bases. In germline, CDR1 is SGDLS, CDR2 YYNGEE. The CDR3 runs to 13 residues. Losses at the gene ends were 4 bases for V and 5 bases for J; bases not matched to a gene: 3. The CDR3 coding sequence is TGTGCCAGCAGCACGACAGGGGGCCACGAGCAGTACTTC. This codes for CASSTTGGHEQYF. Together with reference TRBV9 and TRBJ2-7, the CDR3 gives the full variable domain: DSGVTQTPKHLITATGQRVTLRCSPRSGDLSVYWYQQSLDQGLQFLIQYYNGEERAKGNILERFSAQQFPDLHSELNLSSLELGDSALYFCASSTTGGHEQYFGPGTRLTVT.